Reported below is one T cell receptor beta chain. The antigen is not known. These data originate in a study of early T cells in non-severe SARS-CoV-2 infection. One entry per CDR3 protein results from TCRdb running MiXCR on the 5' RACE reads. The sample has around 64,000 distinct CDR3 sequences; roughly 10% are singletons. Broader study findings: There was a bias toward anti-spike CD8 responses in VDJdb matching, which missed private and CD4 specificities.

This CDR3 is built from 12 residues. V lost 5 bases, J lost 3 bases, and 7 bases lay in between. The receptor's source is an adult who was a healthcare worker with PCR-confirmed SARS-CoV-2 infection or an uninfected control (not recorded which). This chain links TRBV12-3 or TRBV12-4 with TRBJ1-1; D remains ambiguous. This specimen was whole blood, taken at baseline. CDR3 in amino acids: CASSDRYTEAFF. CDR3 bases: TGTGCCAGCAGTGATCGTTACACTGAAGCTTTCTTT.